This T cell receptor beta chain was profiled in a study of beta chain features in type 1 diabetes. Study in general: Cell yields, age and gender were similar between patients and healthy donors. Across the samples, more than 85 million sorted cells were examined in total.

The isolated RNA, all of it, was reverse transcribed, so expressed TCRB transcripts were what got sequenced. Libraries were prepared by immunoSEQ multiplex PCR; TCRdb keeps only in-frame clonotypes and omits some of them. The profile covers a few hundred thousand clones, with approximately 16% appearing a single time and less than 0.09% taken by the ten largest. There are 14 residues in the CDR3. CDR1 and CDR2 (germline): SGHDT, YYEEEE. With 0 bases clipped from V and 2 bases from J, the junction kept 1 base outside the gene matches. Study-level results: Type 1 diabetes patients had TCRB CDR3s that were shorter (moderately but significantly so) in all four CD4+ subsets. Among patients, naive, central memory and Treg TCRB repertoires appeared more similar than among healthy donors.

Comments on this clone: Its matching antigen is unknown.

CD45RO/CCR7/CD25/CD127/CD95/CD27 separated CD4+ naive, central memory, regulatory and stem cell-like memory cells by sorting. This clonotype was obtained from a man aged 30 to 45 with type 1 diabetes. V is TRBV5-6 and J is TRBJ1-2; 7 bases align to TRBD1. The sequenced material came from naive CD4+ T cells from blood. The CDR3 DNA reads as TGTGCCAGCAGCTTGGAGGGGGCCAACTATGGCTACACCTTC. As protein: CASSLEGANYGYTF. The full variable domain, its missing parts supplied by reference TRBV5-6 and TRBJ1-2, is DAGVTQSPTHLIKTRGQQVTLRCSPKSGHDTVSWYQQALGQGPQFIFQYYEEEERQRGNFPDRFSGHQFPNYSSELNVNALLLGDSALYLCASSLEGANYGYTFGSGTRLTVV.